This T cell receptor beta chain originates from a study of cytomegalovirus exposure and HLA in healthy donors. Overall study context: A later analysis reported the same platform for the 95 to 150 validation repertoires and the roughly 630 first-cohort repertoires. Overall study results and limits: Per published reports, the classifier diagnosed cytomegalovirus status with high specificity and sensitivity.

Using immunoSEQ multiplex PCR, the repertoire was profiled, and TCRdb retains in-frame clones only, with some absent. The repertoire holds around 140,000 clones, with roughly 86% as singletons. These donors were members of the roughly 120-subject validation cohort, a group separate from the roughly 670-subject first cohort. A word on this clone: What it binds is unknown.

The sequence came from a man younger than 30 in good health and CMV-seropositive. The sequenced sample was PBMCs.

This CDR3 is CASSLGGRGSNEQFF. The CDR3 region has the DNA TGTGCCAGCAGCTTGGGCGGGAGAGGGAGCAATGAGCAGTTCTTC. V is TRBV9 and J is TRBJ2-1, with 7 bases aligning to TRBD2. Germline CDR1 and CDR2: SGDLS and YYNGEE. J lost 6 bases, V lost 4 bases, and 10 bases had no gene match. CDR3 size: 15 residues.